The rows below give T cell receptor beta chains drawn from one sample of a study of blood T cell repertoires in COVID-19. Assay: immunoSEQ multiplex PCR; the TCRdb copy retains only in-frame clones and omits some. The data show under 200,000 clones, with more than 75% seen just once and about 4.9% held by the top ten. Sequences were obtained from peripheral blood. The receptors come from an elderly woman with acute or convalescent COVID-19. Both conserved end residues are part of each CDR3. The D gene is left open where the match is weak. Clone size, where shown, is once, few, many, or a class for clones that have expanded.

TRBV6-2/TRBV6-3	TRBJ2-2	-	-	TGTGCCAGCAGTTACTCGATGATGCGGGGCAACACCGGGGAGCTGTTTTTT	CASSYSMMRGNTGELFF
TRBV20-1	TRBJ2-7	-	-	TGCAGTGCTAGTCTTCAGGGCCGGGAGCAGTACTTC	CSASLQGREQYF
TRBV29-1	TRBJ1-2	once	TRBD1	TGCAGCGTGGGATCGCCAGCAGGGGGCCGCGGCTACACCTTC	CSVGSPAGGRGYTF
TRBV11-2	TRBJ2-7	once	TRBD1	TGTGCCAGCAGCACGACGACAGGGATCTACGAGCAGTACTTC	CASSTTTGIYEQYF
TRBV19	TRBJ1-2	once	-	TGTGCCAGTAGTGCAGGGGTCTATGGCTACACCTTC	CASSAGVYGYTF
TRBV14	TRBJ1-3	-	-	TGTGCCAGCAGCCAAGTCCACGGCTCTGGAAACACCATATATTTT	CASSQVHGSGNTIYF
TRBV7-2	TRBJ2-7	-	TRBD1	TGTGCCAGCAGCAGGGACAGGGCGTCCTACGAGCAGTACTTC	CASSRDRASYEQYF
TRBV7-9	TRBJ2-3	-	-	TGTGCCAGCAGCTTTTTACGGGTCGGTACAGATACGCAGTATTTT	CASSFLRVGTDTQYF
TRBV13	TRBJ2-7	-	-	TGTGCCAGCAGCTTACTATCCGGGGGTCGATCCTACGAGCAGTACTTC	CASSLLSGGRSYEQYF
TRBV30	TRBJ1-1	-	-	TGTGCCTGGAGTGGGGGCTCTGAAGCTTTCTTT	CAWSGGSEAFF
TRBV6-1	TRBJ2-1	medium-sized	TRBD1	TGTGCCAGCAGTGATAGGGGGCTTATGGATGAGCAGTTCTTC	CASSDRGLMDEQFF
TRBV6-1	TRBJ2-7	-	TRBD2	TGTGCCAGCAGTGAAGGACGGGGGACGGGAGGGAAGTACGAGCAGTACTTC	CASSEGRGTGGKYEQYF
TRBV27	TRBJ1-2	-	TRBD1	TGTGCCAGCAGGGACAGGGAGCGGGGATTAGCAACCGAGTCCGGTGGCTACACCTTC	CASRDRERGLATESGGYTF
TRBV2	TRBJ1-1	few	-	TGTGCCAGCAGTGTCGACAGACTTCCTGAAGCTTTCTTT	CASSVDRLPEAFF
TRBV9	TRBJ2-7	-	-	TGTGCCAGCAGCGTAGGGTCAGGGGGGGAGCAGTACTTC	CASSVGSGGEQYF
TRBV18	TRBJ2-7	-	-	TGTGCCAGCTCCCCAGGACTGAACTCCTACGAGCAGTACTTC	CASSPGLNSYEQYF
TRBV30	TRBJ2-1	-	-	TGTGCCTGGAGGGAAGGAGAGCATGAGCAGTTCTTC	CAWREGEHEQFF
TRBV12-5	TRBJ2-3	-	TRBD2	TGTGCTAGTGGTTTGGCACCGGGACTAGCGGCCCCTACGCAGTATTTT	CASGLAPGLAAPTQYF
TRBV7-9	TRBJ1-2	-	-	TGTGCCAGTCCGACGGAGTCGGACTATGGCTACACCTTC	CASPTESDYGYTF
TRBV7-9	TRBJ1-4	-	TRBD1	TGTGCCAGCAGCTTAAGGGACAGTTTCGCAACTAATGAAAAACTGTTTTTT	CASSLRDSFATNEKLFF
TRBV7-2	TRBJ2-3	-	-	TGTGCCAGCAGCCCCCGGAGGGCCGCAGATACGCAGTATTTT	CASSPRRAADTQYF
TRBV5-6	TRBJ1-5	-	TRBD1	TGTGCCAGCAGCTTGGACAGGGGTCTCAATCAGCCCCAGCATTTT	CASSLDRGLNQPQHF
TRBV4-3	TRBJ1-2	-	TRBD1	TGCGCCAGCAGCCAAGATCAGGGGGTCCACTATGGCTACACCTTC	CASSQDQGVHYGYTF
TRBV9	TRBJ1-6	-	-	TGTGCCAGCGGGAACGAGGGCGGGATCAATTCACCCCTCCACTTT	CASGNEGGINSPLHF
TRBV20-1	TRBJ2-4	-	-	TGCAGTGCTAGTTGGCGGGGAGTGGTAGACATTCAGTACTTC	CSASWRGVVDIQYF
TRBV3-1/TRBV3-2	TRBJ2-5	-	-	TGTGCCAGCAGCCAAGAAGGAGGGAACCCCTTTGAGACCCAGTACTTC	CASSQEGGNPFETQYF
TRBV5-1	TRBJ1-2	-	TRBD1	TGCGCCAGCCGAGACGAGTCGACAGGGGGGGTCTATGGCTACACCTTC	CASRDESTGGVYGYTF
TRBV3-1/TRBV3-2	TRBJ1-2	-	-	TGTGCCAGCAGCCAAGATAGGGGGGGGTGGGAGCTCTATGGCTACACCTTC	CASSQDRGGWELYGYTF